This TCR beta chain was retrieved from a study of preoperative IRX-2 immunotherapy in early breast cancer. Documented treatment: preoperative locoregional IRX-2 cytokine immunotherapy. Preoperative locoregional IRX-2 cytokine immunotherapy was tested in the phase Ib source study. Generated by immunoSEQ multiplex PCR, the TCRdb table keeps only in-frame clones and is missing some. The sample gives around 34,000 clones, 83% of which show up once; roughly 2.5% is in the top ten. The CDR3 consists of 15 residues. CDR1 and CDR2 (germline): LNHNV, YYDKDF (reference sequence). V was clipped by 2 bases and J by 5 bases; unmatched bases: 8.

Sequencing was performed on lymph node tissue, taken from a patient treated with IRX-2 immunotherapy. The genes are TRBV15 and TRBJ1-2; 7 bases are a match to TRBD1. The receptor was isolated from a human donor with breast cancer. The CDR3 DNA reads TGTGCCACCAGCAGAAATGTTAACAGGGGTTATGGCTACACCTTC. The encoded protein is CATSRNVNRGYGYTF.